The subject of this entry is one TCR beta chain. The CDR3 totals 15 residues. Germline CDR1 LNHDA, CDR2 SQIVND (reference sequence). V was clipped by 7 bases and J by 0 bases, with 15 bases between them. Measured with immunoSEQ multiplex PCR; TCRdb has only the in-frame clones, and not every one. The sample carries tens of thousands of clones, roughly 85% recorded once. The data belong to a study of T cell responses to AZD1222 COVID-19 vaccine. The rearrangement links TRBV19 to TRBJ1-2, with D perhaps TRBD1 (5 bases). The receptor's source is an adult who received the AZD1222 COVID-19 vaccine. The sample was peripheral blood, taken 28 days after the second AZD1222 dose. The CDR3 loop is CASTGGLRANYGYTF. In nucleotides, the CDR3 is TGTGCCAGTACCGGGGGACTGAGAGCTAACTATGGCTACACCTTC.